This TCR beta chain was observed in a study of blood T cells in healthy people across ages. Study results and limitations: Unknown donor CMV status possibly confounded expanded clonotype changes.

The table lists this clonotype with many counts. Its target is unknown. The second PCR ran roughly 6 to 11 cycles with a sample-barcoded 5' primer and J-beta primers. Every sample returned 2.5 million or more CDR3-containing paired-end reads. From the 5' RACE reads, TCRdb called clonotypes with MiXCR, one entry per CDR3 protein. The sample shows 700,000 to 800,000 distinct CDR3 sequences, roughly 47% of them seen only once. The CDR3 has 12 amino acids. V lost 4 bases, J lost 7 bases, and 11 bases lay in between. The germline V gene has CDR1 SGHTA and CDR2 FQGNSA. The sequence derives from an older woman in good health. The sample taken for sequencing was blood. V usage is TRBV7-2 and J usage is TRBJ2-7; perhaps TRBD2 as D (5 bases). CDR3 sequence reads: CASSSGMGEQYF. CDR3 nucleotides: TGTGCCAGCAGCTCCGGGATGGGGGAGCAGTACTTC.